This T cell receptor beta chain was recovered during a study of T-cell memory formation after mild COVID-19. The CDR3 is 14 amino acids. V was trimmed by 3 bases and J by 5 bases, leaving 11 bases between them. Germline CDR1 is MDHEN and CDR2 is SYDVKM. This clonotype appeared a few times. TCRdb called the 5' RACE reads again in MiXCR, with one record for every CDR3 protein. The sample gives 250,000 to 300,000 distinct CDR3 sequences, 15% to 20% of which show up once; 22% is in the top ten. The chain is built from TRBV28 and TRBJ2-1, with D tentatively TRBD1 or TRBD2 (5 bases each). The specimen was PBMCs or a T cell subset sorted from them (not recorded which). This TCR derives from a man aged 18 to 30 who had mild COVID-19 (a few samples of this study predate the infection). Cell type and time point are not known. As DNA, the CDR3 is TGTGCCAGCAGTTTGGGGACCGTTAACAATGAGCAGTTCTTC. Its translation is CASSLGTVNNEQFF.